A single sample gave rise to the 22 T cell receptor beta chains below, sequenced in a study of blood T cells in healthy people across ages. A second PCR, run for roughly 7 to 12 cycles, used a sample-barcoded 5' primer plus a J-beta primer mix. TCRdb ran MiXCR on the 5' RACE reads and lists one entry per CDR3 protein. The table records hundreds of thousands of distinct CDR3 sequences, about 56% of them present only once. Sequencing was done on a sample of blood. Source of these receptors: a man between 35 and 55 years old in good health.

The sample holds a few counts of this clonotype. The CDR3 sequence is CSALMVDTQYF. Written as DNA, the CDR3 is TGCAGTGCTCTCATGGTAGATACGCAGTATTTT. This chain joins TRBV20-1 and TRBJ2-3, with D unclear. Trimming stripped 5 bases from V and 5 bases from J, with 8 bases between. The CDR3 runs 11 residues. Germline loops: CDR1 DFQATT, CDR2 SNEGSKA (reference sequence).

J is TRBJ2-7 and V is TRBV27; D possibly uses TRBD1 or TRBD2 (5 bases each). V was shortened by 2 bases and J by 3 bases, with 11 bases between the two germline ends. This CDR3 spans 14 amino acids. Germline V gene lookup returns CDR1 MNHEY and CDR2 SMNVEV (reference sequence). The CDR3 loop is CASSLRDPGYEQYF. The CDR3, as DNA: TGTGCCAGCAGTTTACGGGACCCAGGCTACGAGCAGTACTTC.

This clonotype came up a few times. The chain uses TRBV5-1 and TRBJ2-1; TRBD1 agrees at 8 bases. With V trimmed by 0 bases and J by 9 bases, 5 bases remained unmatched. Germline CDR1 and CDR2: SGHRS and YFSETQ. This CDR3 contains 14 residues. CDR3 in DNA: TGCGCCAGCAGCTTGGCCCCAGGGGGCGGTGAGCAGTTCTTC. Amino acids: CASSLAPGGGEQFF.

The V gene is TRBV9, the J gene TRBJ2-7; D is unresolved. Trimming cost V 2 bases and J 0 bases, with 12 bases left between them. Germline V gene sequence: CDR1 SGDLS, CDR2 YYNGEE. The CDR3 covers 15 residues. The CDR3 spells CASSVYPGTSYEQYF. The DNA for the CDR3 is TGTGCCAGCAGCGTTTACCCCGGCACCTCCTACGAGCAGTACTTC.

The chain couples TRBV7-2 to TRBJ2-1; D is tentatively TRBD1 or TRBD2 (5 bases each). This CDR3 comprises 12 residues. V was shortened by 4 bases and J by 9 bases, with 10 bases between the two germline ends. The germline V gene encodes CDR1 SGHTA and CDR2 FQGNSA. CDR3 sequence (DNA): TGTGCCAGCAGCTCCACTAGGGGTGAGCAGTTCTTC. It codes for CASSSTRGEQFF.

The chain couples TRBV7-2 to TRBJ1-2; weak D call: TRBD1 (6 bases). CDR1 and CDR2 (germline): SGHTA, FQGNSA. This CDR3 comprises 14 residues. V was shortened by 2 bases and J by 4 bases, with 11 bases between the two germline ends. CDR3: CASSLIGGGYGYTF. The CDR3 coding sequence is TGTGCCAGCAGCTTAATAGGGGGGGGCTATGGCTACACCTTC.

This chain joins TRBV4-1 and TRBJ1-5; TRBD1 might be the D (5 bases). The CDR3 totals 18 residues. Germline V CDR1 and CDR2: MGHRA, YSYEKL. Deletions cut 0 bases from V and 0 bases from J, with 15 bases between. The CDR3 DNA follows: TGCGCCAGCAGCCAAGATGGGGAGGGACTGAATAGCAATCAGCCCCAGCATTTT. Translating it yields CASSQDGEGLNSNQPQHF.

A few counts support this clonotype. The gene calls are TRBV20-1 and TRBJ2-4; D is ambiguous. This CDR3 is built from 11 residues. Germline V gives CDR1 DFQATT, CDR2 SNEGSKA (reference sequence). The V end lost 1 base, the J end lost 13 bases, and 11 bases lay between the germline ends. The CDR3 sequence: CSARGVGEQYF. The CDR3 nucleotides are TGCAGTGCTAGAGGAGTAGGTGAGCAGTACTTC.

V is TRBV27 and J is TRBJ2-3, with no clear D. Trimming removed 2 bases from V and 0 bases from J, with 9 bases in between. Germline CDR1 MNHEY, CDR2 SMNVEV (reference sequence). The CDR3 totals 15 residues. The CDR3 spells CASSLGGVSTDTQYF. DNA of the CDR3: TGTGCCAGCAGTTTAGGCGGAGTAAGCACAGATACGCAGTATTTT.

The gene calls are TRBV20-1 and TRBJ2-3, with TRBD1 identical over 8 bases. The V and J ends lost 3 bases and 0 bases, in that order; junction bases with no gene match: 2. The CDR3 sequence is 14 residues long. CDR1 is DFQATT, CDR2 SNEGSKA, per germline (reference sequence). For the CDR3, the DNA is TGCAGTGCTAGTAGGACAGGGAGCACAGATACGCAGTATTTT. Translated, it gives CSASRTGSTDTQYF.

Of note for this clonotype: A junction end diverges from the germline sequence, so it may reflect a read error. The CDR3 DNA reads as TGTGCCGGCAGCTTCGGGACAGGGGGTGACGAGCAGTACTTC. Translation: CAGSFGTGGDEQYF. The chain couples TRBV7-9 to TRBJ2-7, with 11 positions matching TRBD1. This CDR3 contains 14 residues. The V gene's germline CDR1 is SEHNR and CDR2 FQNEAQ (reference sequence). Variable domain in full (rest from reference TRBV7-9 and TRBJ2-7): DTGVSQNPRHKITKRGQNVTFRCDPISEHNRLYWYRQTLGQGPEFLTYFQNEAQLEKSRLLSDRFSAERPKGSFSTLEIQRTEQGDSAMYLCAGSFGTGGDEQYFGPGTRLTVT.

The chain recombines TRBV9 with TRBJ2-6; the match to TRBD2 covers 8 bases. V lost 1 base, J lost 0 bases, and 9 bases stayed unmatched. Germline loops: CDR1 SGDLS, CDR2 YYNGEE. The CDR3 covers 19 residues. The CDR3 DNA follows: TGTGCCAGCAGCGTATCGGCTAGCGGGCCTGTCTCTGGGGCCAACGTCCTGACTTTC. This sequence encodes CASSVSASGPVSGANVLTF. The whole variable domain, remainder taken from reference TRBV9 and TRBJ2-6, is DSGVTQTPKHLITATGQRVTLRCSPRSGDLSVYWYQQSLDQGLQFLIQYYNGEERAKGNILERFSAQQFPDLHSELNLSSLELGDSALYFCASSVSASGPVSGANVLTFGAGSRLTVL.

This clonotype was counted a single time. The junction differs from germline at one of its ends, possibly a read error. The rearrangement joins TRBV13 to TRBJ2-1; no clear D. The CDR3 totals 12 residues. The germline V gene encodes CDR1 PRHDT and CDR2 FYEKMQ (reference sequence). The CDR3 region is CASNLGAVEQFF. CDR3 in DNA: TGTGCCAGCAACTTAGGTGCAGTTGAGCAGTTCTTC.

The V and J genes are TRBV4-3 and TRBJ1-1; D may be TRBD1 (5 bases). The CDR3 consists of 14 residues. Trimming took off 2 bases at V and 1 base at J, with 8 bases between the two ends. Germline CDR1 and CDR2: LGHNA and YSLEER. CDR3 DNA sequence: TGCGCCAGCAGCCAACCCGACAGGAACACTGAAGCTTTCTTT. Protein: CASSQPDRNTEAFF.

This clonotype has just a few counts. One junction end does not reproduce the germline sequence, and a read error may be involved. The chain joins TRBV20-1 to TRBJ2-1; tentative D call: TRBD2 (6 bases). The CDR3 has 14 residues. CDR1 is DFQATT, CDR2 SNEGSKA, per germline (reference sequence). CDR3 DNA sequence: TGCAGTGCTGCCGGGGACGGGGGTTACAATGAGCAGTTCTTT. This gives the protein CSAAGDGGYNEQFF.

This chain connects TRBV7-8 to TRBJ2-7; D gene unclear. CDR1 SGHVS and CDR2 FQNEAQ come from the germline V gene. CDR3 length equals 16 residues. Trimming removed 4 bases from V and 0 bases from J, with 16 bases in between. The CDR3 sequence is CASSSPNWFSSYEQYF. As DNA, the CDR3 is TGTGCCAGCAGCTCCCCCAACTGGTTTAGCTCCTACGAGCAGTACTTC. Supplemented by reference TRBV7-8 and TRBJ2-7, the full variable domain reads GAGVSQSPRYKVAKRGQDVALRCDPISGHVSLFWYQQALGQGPEFLTYFQNEAQLDKSGLPSDRFFAERPEGSVSTLKIQRTQQEDSAVYLCASSSPNWFSSYEQYFGPGTRLTVT.

The chain has TRBV6-5 and TRBJ1-1, with D possibly TRBD1 on 6 matching bases. V lost 6 bases and J lost 0, with 17 bases in between. The CDR3 consists of 16 residues. Germline V gene sequence: CDR1 MNHEY, CDR2 SVGAGI. CDR3 nucleotides: TGTGCCAGCAGCTCCTTGGACAGCTATCTGAACACTGAAGCTTTCTTT. Encoded protein: CASSSLDSYLNTEAFF.

The chain has TRBV3-1 and TRBJ1-2, with 8 bases lining up with TRBD1. The trim removed 1 base at V and 3 bases at J, leaving 4 bases unmatched. The CDR3 sequence is 15 residues long. Germline V gives CDR1 LGHDT, CDR2 YNNKEL (reference sequence). The CDR3 region is CASSQGGQAYYGYTF. The CDR3 nucleotides are TGTGCCAGCAGCCAAGGGGGACAGGCGTACTATGGCTACACCTTC.

The chain couples TRBV15 to TRBJ2-5; D is unresolved. The end of the DNA is better explained by TRBJ2-7, so the J call may be wrong. CDR1 and CDR2 (germline): LNHNV, YYDKDF (reference sequence). This CDR3 is 14 amino acids long. The CDR3 DNA follows: TGTGCCACCAGCAGAGATCTAAAAGGAACCGAGCAGTACTTC. Protein product: CATSRDLKGTEQYF.

In its sample, this clonotype was seen a few times. J is TRBJ1-2 and V is TRBV7-2; D unresolved. CDR1 and CDR2 from the germline V gene are SGHTA and FQGNSA. The V end was cut by 2 bases, the J end by 4 bases, with 11 bases between. This CDR3 spans 14 amino acids. The CDR3 sequence is CASSLHGRLYGYTF. The CDR3 DNA is TGTGCCAGCAGCTTACACGGCAGACTCTATGGCTACACCTTC.

The chain combines TRBV27 with TRBJ2-7, with TRBD1 as a possible D gene (6 bases). TRBJ2-5 explains the end of the DNA better; the J call may be wrong. The germline V gene encodes CDR1 MNHEY and CDR2 SMNVEV (reference sequence). This CDR3 contains 15 residues. The CDR3 is CASSLNPRGKETQYF. The CDR3 DNA is TGTGCCAGCAGTTTAAACCCCAGGGGTAAAGAGACCCAGTACTTC.

The chain is built from TRBV25-1 and TRBJ1-4; D call uncertain. This CDR3 is built from 13 residues. With 1 base removed from V and 9 bases from J, the gap between germline ends came to 9 bases. Germline V CDR1 and CDR2: MGHDK, SYGVNS. The CDR3 reads CASSESGGKKLFF. In nucleotides, the CDR3 is TGTGCCAGCAGTGAATCTGGCGGGAAAAAACTGTTTTTT.